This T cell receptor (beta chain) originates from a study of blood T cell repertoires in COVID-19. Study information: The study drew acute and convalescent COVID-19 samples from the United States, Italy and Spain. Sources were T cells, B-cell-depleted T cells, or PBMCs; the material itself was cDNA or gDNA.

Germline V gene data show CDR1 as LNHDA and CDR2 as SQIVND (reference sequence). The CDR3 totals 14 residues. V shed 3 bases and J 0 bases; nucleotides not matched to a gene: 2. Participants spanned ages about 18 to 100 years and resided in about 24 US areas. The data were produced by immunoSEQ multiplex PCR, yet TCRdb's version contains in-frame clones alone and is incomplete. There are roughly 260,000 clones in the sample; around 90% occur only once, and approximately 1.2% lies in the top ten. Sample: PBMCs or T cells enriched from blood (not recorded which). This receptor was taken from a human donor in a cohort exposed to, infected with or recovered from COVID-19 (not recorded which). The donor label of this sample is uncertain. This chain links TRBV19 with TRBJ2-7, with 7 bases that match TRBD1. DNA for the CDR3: TGTGCCAGTAGTATGACAGGGCCCTCCTACGAGCAGTACTTC. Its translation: CASSMTGPSYEQYF.